The present T cell receptor beta chain was sequenced within a study of CD8 T cells in ankylosing spondylitis. TCRdb recomputed calls from the 5' RACE reads with MiXCR, one row per CDR3 protein. The table has 250,000 to 400,000 distinct CDR3 sequences, approximately 10% seen once. This clonotype appeared many times. The TCR comes from a female donor with ankylosing spondylitis or in good health (not recorded which). The specimen sequenced was blood, either unsorted or a sorted T cell fraction (not recorded which).

The CDR3 region is CASSHTGGGADYGYTF. As DNA, the CDR3 is TGCGCCAGCAGCCACACGGGAGGGGGCGCGGACTATGGCTACACCTTC. The V and J genes are TRBV5-1 and TRBJ1-2; TRBD1 agrees at 7 bases. CDR3 length: 16 residues. Germline V gives CDR1 SGHRS, CDR2 YFSETQ. The V gene end was trimmed by 4 bases and the J gene end by 3 bases; junction bases not matched to a gene: 12.